This T cell receptor (beta chain) was captured by sequencing in a study of T cells in Graves' hyperthyroidism and ophthalmopathy. Study-wide points: Also found in blood were most expanded thyroid clonotypes above 0.001. Median prediction lead before ophthalmopathy onset was 6.5 to 7 months with the model.

As for this clonotype: Its antigen remains unknown.

The junction had 6 bases not matched to a gene; V was cut back by 5 bases and J by 5 bases. The CDR3 covers 15 residues. From germline, CDR1 is SGHRS and CDR2 YFSETQ. RNA transcripts provided the source from which TCR beta CDR3 regions were amplified. Primed by the HTBI set, a first-round RT-PCR was run on the TCR CDR3. A single record per CDR3 protein comes from TCRdb applying MiXCR to the multiplex PCR reads. The sample contains more than 600,000 distinct CDR3 sequences, about 16% of which appear only once. This sequence joins TRBV5-1 and TRBJ2-5; 13 bases match TRBD2. The source of this sequence is a man between 18 and 35 years old with Graves' hyperthyroidism. Sequencing input: blood. CDR3 nucleotides: TGCGCCAGCAGAACTATACTAGCGGGAGGGGAGACCCAGTACTTC. As protein: CASRTILAGGETQYF.